Presented here are 18 T cell receptor beta chains from one specimen sequenced in a study of blood T cell repertoires in COVID-19. TCRdb's copy holds only in-frame clones and misses some; the assay was immunoSEQ multiplex PCR. The sample yields some 200,000 clones, around 87% seen once. Sequencing input: PBMCs or T cells enriched from blood (not recorded which). Source of these receptors: a woman in her twenties or thirties who had recovered from COVID-19.

In its sample, this clone was seen once. The chain joins TRBV9 to TRBJ2-5; TRBD2 matches at 14 bases. In germline, CDR1 is SGDLS, CDR2 YYNGEE. V was clipped by 4 bases and J by 4 bases; unmatched bases: 6. CDR3 size: 16 residues. The CDR3 DNA is TGTGCCAGCAGCCCCCAGACTAGCGGGGGGGGAGAGACCCAGTACTTC. Translated: CASSPQTSGGGETQYF.

The chain uses TRBV6-4 and TRBJ2-1, with 10 bases fitting TRBD2. Germline loops: CDR1 MRHNA, CDR2 SNTAGT. The ends lost 0 bases at V and 7 bases at J; junction bases unmatched: 3. The CDR3 spans 15 residues. The CDR3 nucleotides are TGTGCCAGCAGTGACTCGGCTAGCGGGGGTAATGAGCAGTTCTTC. This codes for CASSDSASGGNEQFF.

The chain couples TRBV20-1 to TRBJ2-7; a possible D gene is TRBD2 (6 bases). The germline CDR1 and CDR2 sequences are DFQATT and SNEGSKA (reference sequence). CDR3 length equals 13 residues. Trimming pared 3 bases from V and 4 bases from J, leaving 13 bases between. DNA for the CDR3: TGCAGTGCTAGTCCCGGGAGTAAGTACGAGCAGTACTTC. Its translation: CSASPGSKYEQYF.

This clone was seen only once. The rearrangement joins TRBV7-6 to TRBJ2-1; 8 nucleotides line up with TRBD2. V lost 1 base and J lost 1; bases outside the gene matches: 3. Germline assignment: CDR1 SGHVS and CDR2 FNYEAQ. There are 16 residues in the CDR3. CDR3 in DNA: TGTGCCAGCAGCTTAGAGGCGGGGGGTTCCTACAATGAGCAGTTCTTC. Encoded protein: CASSLEAGGSYNEQFF.

For the CDR3, the DNA is TGTGCCATCAGTGTCCAGGGTCAGCCCCAGCATTTT. Its translation is CAISVQGQPQHF. The chain is built from TRBV10-3 and TRBJ1-5; perhaps TRBD1 as D (5 bases). CDR1 and CDR2 (germline): ENHRY, SYGVKD. The CDR3 is 12 residues long. Between the trimmed V and J ends, which lost 4 bases and 6 bases, there was a span of 7 bases.

The V and J genes are TRBV9 and TRBJ1-2; 7 nucleotides line up with TRBD1. Germline V lookup: CDR1 SGDLS, CDR2 YYNGEE. The CDR3 covers 17 residues. Losses at the gene ends were 4 bases for V and 5 bases for J; bases not matched to a gene: 17. The CDR3 loop is CASSPSRGDRDPYGYTF. CDR3 DNA: TGTGCCAGCAGCCCATCGCGCGGCGACAGGGATCCTTATGGCTACACCTTC.

V gene TRBV30 combines with J gene TRBJ2-5, with 13 bases matching TRBD2. V trimming: 8 bases; J trimming: 7 bases; junction bases outside the gene matches: 13. The CDR3 consists of 15 residues. Germline CDR1 and CDR2: GTSNPN and SVGIG (reference sequence). CDR3 region: CASTSGGASKGTQYF. The DNA of the CDR3 is TGTGCCAGTACTAGCGGGGGGGCTTCTAAGGGGACCCAGTACTTC.

This clone was observed a handful of times. V is TRBV12-3 or TRBV12-4 and J is TRBJ1-1, with D possibly TRBD1 on 6 matching bases. The length of the CDR3 is 12 residues. The germline V and J ends were trimmed by 5 bases and 11 bases, with 15 bases remaining between them. CDR3 DNA: TGTGCCAGCAGTACCCCCCAGGGGTCGGCTTTCTTT. Translating gives CASSTPQGSAFF.

The chain links TRBV30 to TRBJ1-1; 7 positions agree with TRBD1. CDR1 and CDR2 (germline): GTSNPN, SVGIG (reference sequence). After removal of 5 bases from V and 1 base from J, the junction contained 7 bases not matched to a gene. The CDR3 totals 14 residues. The CDR3 loop reads CAWAPRGPNTEAFF. The CDR3 DNA sequence: TGTGCCTGGGCCCCTAGGGGGCCGAACACTGAAGCTTTCTTT. The full variable domain, with the rest looked up from reference TRBV30 and TRBJ1-1, is SQTIHQWPATLVQPVGSPLSLECTVEGTSNPNLYWYRQAAGRGLQLLFYSVGIGQISSEVPQNLSASRPQDRQFILSSKKLLLSDSGFYLCAWAPRGPNTEAFFGQGTRLTVV.

The V call is TRBV3-1 (or the pseudogene TRBV3-2), the J call TRBJ2-1; D possibly corresponds to TRBD1 (5 bases). V was pared by 1 base and J by 9 bases, with 10 bases between. The CDR3 length is 13 residues. The germline V gene encodes CDR1 LGHDT and CDR2 YNNKEL (reference sequence). The DNA for the CDR3 is TGTGCCAGCAGCCAAGCAAGGGGTAGTGAGCAGTTCTTC. Translated, it gives CASSQARGSEQFF.

The V call is TRBV27, the J call TRBJ2-3; D might be TRBD2 (6 bases). Germline V CDR1 and CDR2: MNHEY, SMNVEV (reference sequence). V was trimmed by 5 bases and J by 5 bases, leaving 14 bases between them. The CDR3 sequence is 14 residues long. In DNA, the CDR3 is TGTGCCAGCAGTCTCAACCGGGAGTTAGATACGCAGTATTTT. It yields the protein CASSLNRELDTQYF.

V usage is TRBV12-3 or TRBV12-4 and J usage is TRBJ2-2, with TRBD1 matching 8 bases. Losses at the gene ends were 3 bases for V and 8 bases for J; bases not matched to a gene: 2. This CDR3 spans 13 amino acids. CDR3 nucleotides: TGTGCCAGCAGTTTTCAGGGGGCAGGGGAGCTGTTTTTT. Its translation is CASSFQGAGELFF.

CDR3 amino acids: CASSLPGTGAEKLFF. The CDR3, as DNA: TGTGCCAGCAGTTTGCCTGGGACAGGGGCTGAAAAACTGTTTTTT. The chain couples TRBV28 to TRBJ1-4, with 10 bases fitting TRBD1. Germline V gene lookup returns CDR1 MDHEN and CDR2 SYDVKM. The junction had 5 bases not matched to a gene; V was cut back by 3 bases and J by 7 bases. The CDR3 totals 15 residues.

The V and J genes are TRBV9 and TRBJ1-1; D not certain. Trimming took 3 bases from V and 5 from J, leaving 17 bases between them. CDR1 and CDR2 from the germline V gene are SGDLS and YYNGEE. The CDR3 is made up of 15 amino acids. DNA for the CDR3: TGTGCCAGCAGCGGCAAACGGGAGGGTGGAACTGAAGCTTTCTTT. This encodes CASSGKREGGTEAFF.

This clone occurred a few times. V is TRBV19 and J is TRBJ1-1; tentatively, D is TRBD1 (5 bases). V lost 6 bases and J lost 0, with 11 bases in between. Germline-derived CDR1 and CDR2 are LNHDA and SQIVND (reference sequence). CDR3 length equals 14 residues. Written as DNA, the CDR3 is TGTGCCAGTAGCTTCGGACACTTGAACACTGAAGCTTTCTTT. Protein: CASSFGHLNTEAFF.

The V gene is TRBV6-2 or TRBV6-3, the J gene TRBJ2-2; possible D gene TRBD2, 7 bases. The germline V gene has CDR1 MNHEY and CDR2 SVGEGT. The CDR3 has 18 residues. V gave up 2 bases and J gave up 5 bases, with 21 bases separating them. CDR3 loop: CASSYNLKTGRETGELFF. For the CDR3, the DNA is TGTGCCAGCAGTTACAACTTAAAAACAGGGCGGGAGACCGGGGAGCTGTTTTTT.

The V and J genes are TRBV28 and TRBJ2-3, with D possibly being TRBD2 (6 bases). The germline gives CDR1 MDHEN, CDR2 SYDVKM. The CDR3 sequence is 16 residues long. V shed 2 bases and J shed 1 base, with 13 bases lying between them. This CDR3 reads CASSLSFGGGTDTQYF. CDR3 nucleotides: TGTGCCAGCAGTTTAAGCTTCGGCGGGGGCACAGATACGCAGTATTTT. The variable domain in full, completed from reference TRBV28 and TRBJ2-3, reads DVKVTQSSRYLVKRTGEKVFLECVQDMDHENMFWYRQDPGLGLRLIYFSYDVKMKEKGDIPEGYSVSREKKERFSLILESASTNQTSMYLCASSLSFGGGTDTQYFGPGTRLTVL.

This chain uses TRBV9 with TRBJ2-1; 13 bases fit TRBD2. The V segment lost 0 bases and the J segment 4 bases; nucleotides outside the gene matches: 7. Germline V CDR1 and CDR2: SGDLS, YYNGEE. This CDR3 has 18 amino acids. The CDR3 DNA sequence: TGTGCCAGCAGCGTAGCCGGGACTAGCGGGAAGGCGTACAATGAGCAGTTCTTC. Amino acid sequence: CASSVAGTSGKAYNEQFF. The full variable domain, its missing parts supplied by reference TRBV9 and TRBJ2-1, is DSGVTQTPKHLITATGQRVTLRCSPRSGDLSVYWYQQSLDQGLQFLIQYYNGEERAKGNILERFSAQQFPDLHSELNLSSLELGDSALYFCASSVAGTSGKAYNEQFFGPGTRLTVL.